These 32 T cell receptor beta chains were sequenced from one sample in a study of blood T cell repertoires in COVID-19. TCRdb keeps only in-frame clones here, not all; method: immunoSEQ multiplex PCR. The sample contains some 530,000 clones, over 75% of which appear only once. The sample consisted of peripheral blood. The receptors here all came from a human donor in a cohort sampled during active COVID-19.

The chain links TRBV7-2 to TRBJ2-7; D may be TRBD2 (6 bases). This CDR3 is 16 amino acids long. The germline V gene encodes CDR1 SGHTA and CDR2 FQGNSA. The V gene lost 7 bases and the J gene lost 6 bases, with 25 bases spanning the gap. CDR3 bases: TGTGCCAGCATCTTCTACCCCTCGACTAGTCTGGTCGAGCAGTACTTC. Residues: CASIFYPSTSLVEQYF.

This clone has a single count. This rearrangement joins TRBV10-3 to TRBJ1-6; 7 bases line up with TRBD1. This CDR3 contains 18 residues. V lost 5 bases and J lost 0; bases outside the gene matches: 10. Germline CDR1 ENHRY, CDR2 SYGVKD. The CDR3 spells CAISSGQDPSSYNSPLHF. The CDR3 bases are TGTGCCATCAGTTCCGGACAGGACCCGAGCTCCTATAATTCACCCCTCCACTTT.

This clone has more than one count but fewer than ten. J is TRBJ1-6 and V is TRBV5-8; no reliable D call. V lost 1 base and J 10 bases, leaving 15 bases between the germline ends. Looked up from germline, CDR1 is SGHTS and CDR2 is YDEGEE. This CDR3 region has 15 residues. This CDR3 reads CASSLRGRAGSPLHF. As DNA, the CDR3 is TGTGCCAGCAGCTTGCGGGGAAGGGCGGGATCACCCCTCCACTTT.

The V call is TRBV27, the J call TRBJ1-2, with 9 positions matching TRBD1. The germline V gene has CDR1 MNHEY and CDR2 SMNVEV (reference sequence). The trim removed 5 bases at V and 4 bases at J, leaving 8 bases unmatched. The CDR3 sequence is 15 residues long. CDR3 DNA sequence: TGTGCCAGCAGTCCCTGGGACAGGGCGACCTATGGCTACACCTTC. Translating gives CASSPWDRATYGYTF.

This clone appeared many times. The chain has TRBV5-8 and TRBJ2-2; TRBD2 is a possible D gene (6 bases). Germline V CDR1 and CDR2: SGHTS, YDEGEE. V gave up 4 bases and J gave up 4 bases, with 14 bases separating them. The CDR3 spans 15 residues. The CDR3 sequence: CASSPRGMFTGELFF. CDR3 sequence (DNA): TGTGCCAGCAGCCCCCGGGGGATGTTCACCGGGGAGCTGTTTTTT.

The gene calls are TRBV7-9 and TRBJ2-2; 10 bases agree with TRBD2. The CDR3 is made up of 17 amino acids. The V segment lost 5 bases and the J segment 6 bases; nucleotides outside the gene matches: 12. The germline gives CDR1 SEHNR, CDR2 FQNEAQ (reference sequence). The CDR3, as DNA: TGTGCCAGCAGCCTCCTGTATGGGACTAGCGCTTCCGGGGAGCTGTTTTTT. It translates to CASSLLYGTSASGELFF. Filled out from reference TRBV7-9 and TRBJ2-2, the complete variable domain reads DTGVSQNPRHKITKRGQNVTFRCDPISEHNRLYWYRQTLGQGPEFLTYFQNEAQLEKSRLLSDRFSAERPKGSFSTLEIQRTEQGDSAMYLCASSLLYGTSASGELFFGEGSRLTVL.

The chain uses TRBV28 and TRBJ1-3; TRBD1 matches 7 bases. The CDR3 spans 16 residues. The trim removed 5 bases at V and 5 bases at J, leaving 12 bases unmatched. Germline CDR1 and CDR2: MDHEN and SYDVKM. The CDR3 protein is CASSPSFQGDRNTIYF. The CDR3 DNA is TGTGCCAGCAGTCCCTCCTTCCAGGGGGACAGAAACACCATATATTTT. The full variable domain, its missing parts supplied by reference TRBV28 and TRBJ1-3, is DVKVTQSSRYLVKRTGEKVFLECVQDMDHENMFWYRQDPGLGLRLIYFSYDVKMKEKGDIPEGYSVSREKKERFSLILESASTNQTSMYLCASSPSFQGDRNTIYFGEGSWLTVV.

The chain has TRBV19 and TRBJ2-5; D is perhaps TRBD2 (6 bases). The germline V gene encodes CDR1 LNHDA and CDR2 SQIVND (reference sequence). This CDR3 region has 15 residues. V shed 6 bases and J shed 2 bases, with 16 bases lying between them. The CDR3 sequence: CASSSLLTRQETQYF. CDR3 in DNA: TGTGCCAGTAGCTCACTCTTGACTAGACAAGAGACCCAGTACTTC.

The chain links TRBV2 to TRBJ1-2; 7 nucleotides match TRBD1. Germline values: CDR1 SNHLY, CDR2 FYNNEI. Trimming took 6 bases from V and 8 from J; bases not matched to a gene: 9. The length of the CDR3 is 13 residues. CDR3 protein: CASSTRGGAGYTF. The CDR3 bases are TGTGCCAGCAGCACCCGAGGGGGCGCAGGCTACACCTTC.

The J gene is TRBJ2-1, the V gene TRBV3-1 (or the pseudogene TRBV3-2); 8 bases match TRBD2. CDR3 length: 15 residues. With 6 bases clipped from V and 6 bases from J, the junction kept 10 bases outside the gene matches. In germline, CDR1 is LGHDT, CDR2 YNNKEL (reference sequence). The CDR3 is CASSLPRTSGNEQFF. CDR3 DNA: TGTGCCAGCAGTCTCCCCCGCACTAGCGGCAATGAGCAGTTCTTC.

This clone was seen ten or more times. This sequence joins TRBV28 and TRBJ2-5; D is perhaps TRBD1 (6 bases). The CDR3 totals 12 residues. The germline CDR1 and CDR2 sequences are MDHEN and SYDVKM. The V end lost 2 bases, the J end lost 10 bases, and 11 bases lay between the germline ends. The CDR3 sequence is CASSLTTGFQYF. CDR3 nucleotide sequence: TGTGCCAGCAGTTTAACTACAGGGTTCCAGTACTTC.

The chain has TRBV19 and TRBJ2-5; 9 nucleotides align to TRBD1. The CDR3 consists of 14 residues. Germline V gene data show CDR1 as LNHDA and CDR2 as SQIVND (reference sequence). The V and J ends lost 10 bases and 1 base, in that order; junction bases with no gene match: 7. CDR3 DNA sequence: TGTGCCACCGCTCCGGGACAGGGCCAAGAGACCCAGTACTTC. Residues: CATAPGQGQETQYF.

The chain couples TRBV3-1 (or the pseudogene TRBV3-2) to TRBJ2-2; TRBD2 matches at 10 bases. V gave up 1 base and J gave up 6 bases; unmatched junction bases: 5. The CDR3 is made up of 16 amino acids. Germline CDR1 is LGHDT and CDR2 is YNNKEL (reference sequence). The CDR3 loop is CASSQALAGMAGELFF. In DNA, the CDR3 is TGTGCCAGCAGCCAAGCACTAGCGGGAATGGCCGGGGAGCTGTTTTTT.

The CDR3 protein is CASSYPGTGVGEAFF. The CDR3 nucleotides read TGTGCCAGCAGTTACCCCGGGACAGGGGTGGGTGAAGCTTTCTTT. The chain couples TRBV6-5 to TRBJ1-1, with 10 nucleotides matching TRBD1. Germline V gene sequence: CDR1 MNHEY, CDR2 SVGAGI. CDR3 size: 15 residues. V dropped 2 bases and J dropped 7; count of bases not matched to a gene: 7.

V gene TRBV19 combines with J gene TRBJ1-3; the D gene is possibly TRBD1 (5 bases). The V gene lost 7 bases and the J gene lost 6 bases, with 19 bases spanning the gap. The CDR3 consists of 15 residues. CDR1 LNHDA and CDR2 SQIVND come from the germline V gene (reference sequence). The CDR3 reads CASMTTSRGSNTIYF. For the CDR3, the DNA is TGTGCCAGTATGACGACTTCTCGGGGGTCAAACACCATATATTTT.

The chain recombines TRBV7-8 with TRBJ1-2; 8 positions match TRBD1. Germline V gene data show CDR1 as SGHVS and CDR2 as FQNEAQ. The trim removed 5 bases at V and 1 base at J, leaving 9 bases unmatched. There are 16 residues in the CDR3. The CDR3: CASSHDGTGYNYGYTF. The CDR3 DNA reads as TGTGCCAGCAGCCACGACGGGACAGGATATAACTATGGCTACACCTTC.

The V gene is TRBV30, the J gene TRBJ1-1; no firm D call. Germline assignment: CDR1 GTSNPN and CDR2 SVGIG (reference sequence). The germline V and J ends were trimmed by 2 bases and 5 bases, with 12 bases remaining between them. The CDR3 consists of 13 residues. CDR3 DNA sequence: TGTGCCTGGAGTTGGCCCGCGGTTACTGAAGCTTTCTTT. Its protein product is CAWSWPAVTEAFF.

V is TRBV27 and J is TRBJ2-7; no reliable D call. V lost 1 base, J lost 10 bases, and 17 bases lay in between. Germline CDR1 reads MNHEY; CDR2 reads SMNVEV (reference sequence). The CDR3 covers 14 residues. The CDR3 reads CASSLLTRGQRQYF. DNA of the CDR3: TGTGCCAGCAGTTTATTGACCAGAGGTCAACGCCAGTACTTC.

The chain employs TRBV7-2 and TRBJ2-5; 8 nucleotides line up with TRBD2. With 5 bases clipped from V and 2 bases from J, the junction kept 7 bases outside the gene matches. The CDR3 extends over 15 amino acids. Germline loops: CDR1 SGHTA, CDR2 FQGNSA. The CDR3 here is CASSPGVAGQETQYF. The CDR3 nucleotides are TGTGCCAGCAGCCCTGGGGTAGCGGGACAAGAGACCCAGTACTTC. Looking up the rest from reference TRBV7-2 and TRBJ2-5 gives the full variable domain: GAGVSQSPSNKVTEKGKDVELRCDPISGHTALYWYRQSLGQGLEFLIYFQGNSAPDKSGLPSDRFSAERTGGSVSTLTIQRTQQEDSAVYLCASSPGVAGQETQYFGPGTRLLVL.

The gene calls are TRBV19 and TRBJ1-2; no reliable D call. In germline, CDR1 is LNHDA, CDR2 SQIVND (reference sequence). Deletions cut 4 bases from V and 6 bases from J, with 18 bases between. The length of the CDR3 is 15 residues. The CDR3 spells CASSNLGGQSNGYTF. In DNA form, the CDR3 reads TGTGCCAGTAGTAACCTGGGAGGGCAGAGTAATGGCTACACCTTC.

The V and J genes are TRBV18 and TRBJ2-3, with 7 bases lining up with TRBD1. Germline loops: CDR1 KGHSH, CDR2 LQKENI. V was clipped by 2 bases and J by 2 bases; unmatched bases: 4. The CDR3 covers 15 residues. For the CDR3, the DNA is TGTGCCAGCTCACCAAGGGACAGTCTCACAGATACGCAGTATTTT. It yields the protein CASSPRDSLTDTQYF.

CDR3 amino acids: CASYTLGGLMNTEAFF. CDR3 in DNA: TGTGCCAGTTATACGCTGGGGGGGCTGATGAACACTGAAGCTTTCTTT. The V gene is TRBV27, the J gene TRBJ1-1, with D tentatively TRBD1 (6 bases). Germline V gives CDR1 MNHEY, CDR2 SMNVEV (reference sequence). The CDR3 length is 16 residues. Trimming took 9 bases from V and 0 from J, leaving 20 bases between them.

Regarding this clone: The same CDR3 arises from other DNA sequences in this sample as well. V gene TRBV10-1 combines with J gene TRBJ1-6; a possible D gene is TRBD1 (5 bases). The CDR3 runs to 12 residues. Germline V gene lookup returns CDR1 WNHNN and CDR2 SYGVQD (reference sequence). Trimming shortened V by 4 bases and J by 7 bases, and 5 bases separated the two germline ends. The CDR3 loop reads CASSAGNSPLHF. In nucleotides, the CDR3 is TGCGCCAGCAGTGCAGGGAATTCACCCCTCCACTTT.

The chain has TRBV5-1 and TRBJ2-7, with a possible D match to TRBD2 (5 bases). V lost 5 bases, J lost 7 bases, and 22 bases lay in between. Germline V gives CDR1 SGHRS, CDR2 YFSETQ. The CDR3 length is 15 residues. The CDR3 nucleotides read TGCGCCAGCAGTTCATCACCCGGGGAGTTTGAGGAGCAGTACTTC. Its protein product is CASSSSPGEFEEQYF.

This rearrangement joins TRBV5-1 to TRBJ1-1; no clear D gene. CDR1 and CDR2 (germline): SGHRS, YFSETQ. V was clipped by 0 bases and J by 1 base, with 16 bases between them. There are 17 residues in the CDR3. The CDR3 sequence is CASSLGDRRQRNTEAFF. CDR3 DNA sequence: TGCGCCAGCAGCTTGGGTGATCGGCGGCAGAGGAACACTGAAGCTTTCTTT.

The chain links TRBV5-1 to TRBJ2-1; TRBD2 matches 14 bases. The CDR3 length is 18 residues. The germline V gene encodes CDR1 SGHRS and CDR2 YFSETQ. The V and J ends lost 4 bases and 8 bases, in that order; junction bases with no gene match: 14. The CDR3 DNA sequence: TGCGCCAGCAGCGGACAACCGGGACTAGCGGGAGTGGTTCATGAGCAGTTCTTC. It specifies CASSGQPGLAGVVHEQFF.

The chain couples TRBV28 to TRBJ1-4; 10 bases match TRBD1. This CDR3 contains 13 residues. The germline V gene encodes CDR1 MDHEN and CDR2 SYDVKM. The trim removed 9 bases at V and 8 bases at J, leaving 6 bases unmatched. This chain's CDR3 is CASHGDRGEKLFF. The CDR3 DNA reads TGTGCCAGTCATGGGGACAGGGGCGAAAAACTGTTTTTT.

The chain uses TRBV29-1 and TRBJ1-4; weak D call: TRBD1 (6 bases). Germline V gene lookup returns CDR1 SQVTM and CDR2 ANQGSEA. The CDR3 runs to 15 residues. Trimming removed 0 bases from V and 4 bases from J, with 12 bases in between. Here the CDR3 DNA reads TGCAGCGTTGAAGATCTGGCAGGGGTTAATGAAAAACTGTTTTTT. Amino acid sequence: CSVEDLAGVNEKLFF.

The chain uses TRBV28 and TRBJ2-5; TRBD1 is a possible D gene (7 bases). Looked up from germline, CDR1 is MDHEN and CDR2 is SYDVKM. The CDR3 extends over 13 amino acids. V gave up 5 bases and J gave up 5 bases, with 12 bases separating them. CDR3 sequence: CASSGRGVETQYF. Written as DNA, the CDR3 is TGTGCCAGCAGTGGCAGGGGGGTGGAGACCCAGTACTTC.

The rearrangement links TRBV7-9 to TRBJ1-2; 7 nucleotides agree with TRBD1. Germline V gene data show CDR1 as SEHNR and CDR2 as FQNEAQ (reference sequence). Trimming removed 3 bases from V and 13 bases from J; junction bases left unmatched: 20. The CDR3 consists of 16 residues. This chain's CDR3 is CASSFGSNRGIDRVTF. CDR3 DNA: TGTGCCAGCAGCTTTGGCTCGAACCGGGGTATAGACAGGGTCACCTTC.

The CDR3: CAWSQTLTGQPQHF. In DNA, the CDR3 is TGTGCCTGGAGTCAGACCCTTACGGGACAGCCCCAGCATTTT. This rearrangement joins TRBV30 to TRBJ1-5, with D uncertain. The germline CDR1 and CDR2 sequences are GTSNPN and SVGIG (reference sequence). V lost 2 bases and J lost 7, with 15 bases in between. The CDR3 loop spans 14 amino acids.

The chain recombines TRBV15 with TRBJ2-2; D might be TRBD2 (5 bases). CDR3 length: 13 amino acids. The germline CDR1 and CDR2 sequences are LNHNV and YYDKDF (reference sequence). With 0 bases removed from V and 8 bases from J, the gap between germline ends came to 7 bases. This chain's CDR3 is CATSRESGGELFF. CDR3 nucleotide sequence: TGTGCCACCAGCAGAGAGAGCGGAGGGGAGCTGTTTTTT.